The 17 T cell receptor beta chains below all came from one sample that was sequenced in a study of T-cell memory formation after mild COVID-19. In TCRdb, the 5' RACE reads were re-called with MiXCR into one record per CDR3 protein. The sample contains about 340,000 distinct CDR3 sequences, roughly 14% of which appear only once. The sequenced material came from PBMCs or a T cell subset sorted from them (not recorded which). The receptor set was obtained from a man younger than 30 who had mild COVID-19 (a few samples of this study predate the infection). Cell type and time point are not known.

The chain has TRBV7-9 and TRBJ2-1, with 8 bases fitting TRBD1. The junction had 3 bases not matched to a gene; V was cut back by 7 bases and J by 1 base. Per the germline V gene, CDR1 is SEHNR and CDR2 is FQNEAQ (reference sequence). The CDR3 loop spans 14 amino acids. The DNA of the CDR3 is TGTGCCAGCATTGACAGGGGTTCCTACAATGAGCAGTTCTTC. Translated, it gives CASIDRGSYNEQFF.

The V call is TRBV4-1, the J call TRBJ2-7; D may correspond to TRBD1 or TRBD2 (5 bases each). V was trimmed by 0 bases and J by 2 bases, leaving 8 bases between them. The CDR3 extends over 14 amino acids. Germline CDR1 and CDR2: MGHRA and YSYEKL. CDR3 nucleotides: TGCGCCAGCAGCCAAGAGAGGGGCCCCTACGAGCAGTACGTC. Its protein is CASSQERGPYEQYV.

J is TRBJ1-2 and V is TRBV5-1; D uncertain. Germline CDR1 SGHRS, CDR2 YFSETQ. The CDR3 has 15 residues. V lost 0 bases and J lost 2, with 11 bases in between. CDR3 sequence reads: CASSLDPNSNYGYTF. The CDR3 DNA reads TGCGCCAGCAGCTTGGACCCTAATTCGAACTATGGCTACACCTTC. Filled out from reference TRBV5-1 and TRBJ1-2, the complete variable domain reads KAGVTQTPRYLIKTRGQQVTLSCSPISGHRSVSWYQQTPGQGLQFLFEYFSETQRNKGNFPGRFSGRQFSNSRSEMNVSTLELGDSALYLCASSLDPNSNYGYTFGSGTRLTVV.

This clonotype was counted a few times. The chain has TRBV6-2 or TRBV6-3 and TRBJ2-3; D gene uncertain. V was cut by 7 bases and J by 2 bases, with 13 bases left in between. CDR1 is MNHEY and CDR2 is SVGEGT in the germline V gene. There are 14 residues in the CDR3. The CDR3 is CASINNIFTDTQYF. The CDR3 coding sequence is TGTGCCAGCATCAACAATATATTCACAGATACGCAGTATTTT.

The sample holds a few counts of this clonotype. J is TRBJ2-7 and V is TRBV3-1; D gene unclear. V was shortened by 6 bases and J by 6 bases, with 9 bases between the two germline ends. The CDR3 is made up of 11 amino acids. Germline assignment: CDR1 LGHDT and CDR2 YNNKEL (reference sequence). This CDR3 reads CASRFVTEQYF. The CDR3 coding sequence is TGTGCCAGCAGATTTGTTACCGAGCAGTACTTC.

This chain connects TRBV6-5 to TRBJ2-7; D is unclear. From germline, CDR1 is MNHEY and CDR2 SVGAGI. V was pared by 2 bases and J by 3 bases, with 8 bases between. The CDR3 runs to 13 residues. CDR3 sequence reads: CASSYIQNYEQYF. The CDR3 DNA follows: TGTGCCAGCAGTTACATACAGAACTACGAGCAGTACTTC.

This clonotype was counted a few times. This chain connects TRBV9 to TRBJ2-3; maybe TRBD1 (6 bases). The CDR3 length is 16 residues. CDR1 is SGDLS, CDR2 YYNGEE, per germline. Trimming took off 3 bases at V and 0 bases at J, with 14 bases between the two ends. CDR3 nucleotides: TGTGCCAGCAGCGCCGCCGGGACACCGAGCACAGATACGCAGTATTTT. It is translated as CASSAAGTPSTDTQYF.

CDR3: CASSLNRGGNTIYF. Here the CDR3 DNA reads TGTGCCAGCAGTTTAAACAGGGGGGGAAACACCATATATTTT. The chain is built from TRBV12-3 or TRBV12-4 and TRBJ1-3; 8 bases are shared with TRBD1. Trimming removed 2 bases from V and 4 bases from J; junction bases left unmatched: 1. The CDR3 totals 14 residues.

This clonotype has more than one count but fewer than ten. The chain combines TRBV4-3 with TRBJ2-1; no clear D. V shed 1 base and J shed 5 bases, with 9 bases lying between them. This CDR3 comprises 14 residues. Germline V CDR1 and CDR2: LGHNA, YSLEER. The CDR3 DNA reads TGCGCCAGCAGCCAAGTAGCCCAGAACAATGAGCAGTTCTTC. Amino acid sequence: CASSQVAQNNEQFF.

This clonotype was detected many times. The chain recombines TRBV6-6 with TRBJ2-7; maybe TRBD1 (6 bases). This CDR3 is 12 amino acids long. Germline loops: CDR1 MNHNY, CDR2 SVGAGI (reference sequence). With 7 bases removed from V and 0 bases from J, the gap between germline ends came to 7 bases. The CDR3 protein is CASKGVSYEQYF. The CDR3 DNA reads TGTGCCAGCAAGGGGGTCTCCTACGAGCAGTACTTC.

The V and J genes are TRBV28 and TRBJ1-6; no definite D call. This CDR3 spans 12 amino acids. Trimming pared 5 bases from V and 8 bases from J, leaving 7 bases between. CDR1 and CDR2 (germline): MDHEN, SYDVKM. The CDR3 here is CASSNSYSPLHF. CDR3 nucleotide sequence: TGTGCCAGCAGTAACAGTTATTCACCCCTCCACTTT.

The rearrangement uses TRBV9 and TRBJ1-4, with a weak D call TRBD1 (6 bases). V was shortened by 4 bases and J by 4 bases, with 11 bases between the two germline ends. The germline gives CDR1 SGDLS, CDR2 YYNGEE. The CDR3 is 14 amino acids. This CDR3 is CASSLSQGNEKLFF. The CDR3 DNA follows: TGTGCCAGCAGCCTTTCACAGGGTAATGAAAAACTGTTTTTT.

This clonotype was observed a few times. The rearrangement links TRBV5-1 to TRBJ2-3; 9 bases are shared with TRBD2. V was pared by 4 bases and J by 1 base, with 10 bases of the junction left unmatched. CDR1 and CDR2 (germline): SGHRS, YFSETQ. This CDR3 is built from 17 residues. CDR3 residues: CASSRVGERGGTDTQYF. DNA for the CDR3: TGCGCCAGCAGCCGCGTGGGGGAGCGGGGGGGCACAGATACGCAGTATTTT.

This clonotype was picked up one time. A read error is possible here, since a much larger clone lies one base away. The V and J genes are TRBV12-3 or TRBV12-4 and TRBJ1-5; unclear D gene. This CDR3 has 12 amino acids. In DNA, the CDR3 is TGTGCCAGCAGACTGGGAGGTCAGCCCCAGAATTTT. It specifies CASRLGGQPQNF.

Many counts were recorded for this clonotype. This sequence joins TRBV18 and TRBJ1-1; D remains ambiguous. Germline V gene data show CDR1 as KGHSH and CDR2 as LQKENI. Deletions cut 2 bases from V and 1 base from J, with 11 bases between. The CDR3 is made up of 15 amino acids. The CDR3 loop reads CASSPRSQRNTEAFF. The CDR3 nucleotides read TGTGCCAGCTCACCAAGGTCACAGCGGAACACTGAAGCTTTCTTT. The full variable domain, rest sourced from reference TRBV18 and TRBJ1-1, is NAGVMQNPRHLVRRRGQEARLRCSPMKGHSHVYWYRQLPEEGLKFMVYLQKENIIDESGMPKERFSAEFPKEGPSILRIQQVVRGDSAAYFCASSPRSQRNTEAFFGQGTRLTVV.

J is TRBJ2-1 and V is TRBV7-2, with D perhaps matching TRBD1 (6 bases). V lost 0 bases and J lost 3, with 12 bases in between. This CDR3 contains 16 residues. The germline V gene has CDR1 SGHTA and CDR2 FQGNSA. This CDR3 reads CASSLAGQSFYNEQFF. The DNA of the CDR3 is TGTGCCAGCAGCTTAGCTGGACAGAGCTTCTACAATGAGCAGTTCTTC. The complete variable domain, with remaining parts taken from reference TRBV7-2 and TRBJ2-1, reads GAGVSQSPSNKVTEKGKDVELRCDPISGHTALYWYRQSLGQGLEFLIYFQGNSAPDKSGLPSDRFSAERTGGSVSTLTIQRTQQEDSAVYLCASSLAGQSFYNEQFFGPGTRLTVL.

This chain connects TRBV12-3 or TRBV12-4 to TRBJ1-5, with D possibly being TRBD1 (5 bases). Trimming shortened V by 3 bases and J by 7 bases, and 13 bases separated the two germline ends. CDR3 length equals 14 residues. The DNA of the CDR3 is TGTGCCAGCAGTTTGGAAGGGGTTAGGCAGCCCCAGCATTTT. Protein: CASSLEGVRQPQHF.